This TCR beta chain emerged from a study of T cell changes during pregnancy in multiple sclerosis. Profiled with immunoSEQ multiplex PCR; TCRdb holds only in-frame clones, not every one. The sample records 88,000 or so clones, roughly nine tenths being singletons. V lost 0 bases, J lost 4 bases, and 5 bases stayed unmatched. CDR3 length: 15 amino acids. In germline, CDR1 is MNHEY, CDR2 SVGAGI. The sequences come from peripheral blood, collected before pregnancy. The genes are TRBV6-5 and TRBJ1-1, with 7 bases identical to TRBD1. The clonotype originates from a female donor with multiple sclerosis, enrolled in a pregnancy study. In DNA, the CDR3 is TGTGCCAGCAGTTACTCAGGGACAGTAAGCACTGAAGCTTTCTTT. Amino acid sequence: CASSYSGTVSTEAFF.